This entry is about one T cell receptor (beta chain). This record belongs to a study of blood T cell repertoires in COVID-19. About the study: Both acute and convalescent COVID-19 samples were obtained from the United States, Italy and Spain.

The CDR3 totals 14 residues. Between the trimmed V and J ends, which lost 3 bases and 2 bases, there was a span of 10 bases. Germline assignment: CDR1 SGHDN and CDR2 FVKESK. Sequenced by immunoSEQ multiplex PCR; TCRdb stores in-frame clones only, minus some. The profile shows more than 70,000 clones, 70% to 80% of them singletons. The TCR sequence derives from a human donor in a cohort sampled during active COVID-19. Source material: peripheral blood. The J gene is TRBJ1-1, the V gene TRBV14; D is unresolved. The DNA for the CDR3 is TGTGCCAGCAGCCAGGGGAGTCTTAACACTGAAGCTTTCTTT. Translating it yields CASSQGSLNTEAFF.